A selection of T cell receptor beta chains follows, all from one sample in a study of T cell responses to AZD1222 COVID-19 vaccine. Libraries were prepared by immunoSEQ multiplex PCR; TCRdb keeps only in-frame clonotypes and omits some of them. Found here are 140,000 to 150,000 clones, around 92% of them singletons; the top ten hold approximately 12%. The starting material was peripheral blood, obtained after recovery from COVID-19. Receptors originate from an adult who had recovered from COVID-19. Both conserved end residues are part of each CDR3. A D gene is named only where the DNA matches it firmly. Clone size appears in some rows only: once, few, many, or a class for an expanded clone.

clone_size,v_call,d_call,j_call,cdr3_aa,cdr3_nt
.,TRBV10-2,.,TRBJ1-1,CASRRDINTEAFF,TGCGCCAGCAGGCGCGACATAAACACTGAAGCTTTCTTT
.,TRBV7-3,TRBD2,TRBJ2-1,CASSLWGGGSYNEQFF,TGTGCCAGCAGCTTATGGGGCGGGGGTTCCTACAATGAGCAGTTCTTC
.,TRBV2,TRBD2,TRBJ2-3,CASSEVMGLAGAGFTDTQYF,TGTGCCAGCAGTGAAGTAATGGGACTAGCGGGAGCAGGGTTCACAGATACGCAGTATTTT
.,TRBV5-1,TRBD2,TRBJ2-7,CASSLVAGGFYEQYF,TGCGCCAGCAGCTTGGTAGCGGGAGGGTTCTACGAGCAGTACTTC
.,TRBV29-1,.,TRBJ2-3,CSVGRDVGTDTQYF,TGCAGCGTGGGGCGTGATGTTGGCACAGATACGCAGTATTTT
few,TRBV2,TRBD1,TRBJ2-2,CASSERGTGSGELFF,TGTGCCAGCAGTGAACGGGGGACAGGGTCCGGGGAGCTGTTTTTT
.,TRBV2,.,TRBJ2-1,CASTLEGGHYNEQFF,TGTGCCAGCACCCTAGAAGGGGGGCATTACAATGAGCAGTTCTTC
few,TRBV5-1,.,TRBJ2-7,CASSLVPATYEQYF,TGCGCCAGCAGCTTGGTCCCAGCCACATACGAGCAGTACTTC
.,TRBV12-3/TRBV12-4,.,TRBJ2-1,CASSRIHEQFF,TGTGCCAGCAGTCGAATCCATGAGCAGTTCTTC
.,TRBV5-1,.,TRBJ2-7,CASREGGGESYEQYF,TGCGCCAGCAGGGAGGGTGGCGGAGAGAGCTACGAGCAGTACTTC
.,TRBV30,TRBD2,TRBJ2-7,CAWGGLAGAEQYF,TGTGCCTGGGGGGGGCTAGCGGGAGCCGAGCAGTACTTC
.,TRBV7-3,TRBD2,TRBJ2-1,CASSLTPGLAGDYNEQFF,TGTGCCAGCAGCTTAACGCCCGGACTAGCGGGAGACTACAATGAGCAGTTCTTC
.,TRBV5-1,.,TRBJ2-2,CASSTGPPNTGELFF,TGCGCCAGCAGCACCGGGCCCCCGAACACCGGGGAGCTGTTTTTT
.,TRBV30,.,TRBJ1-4,CAWKGRRGATNEKLFF,TGTGCCTGGAAAGGGAGGCGGGGCGCTACTAATGAAAAACTGTTTTTT
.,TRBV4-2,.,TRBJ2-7,CASSQDWNYEQYF,TGTGCCAGCAGCCAAGATTGGAATTACGAGCAGTACTTC
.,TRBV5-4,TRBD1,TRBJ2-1,CASSYGQGAYNEQFF,TGTGCCAGCAGCTACGGACAGGGCGCCTACAATGAGCAGTTCTTC
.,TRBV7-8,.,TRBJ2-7,CASSYYVEDSSYEQYF,TGTGCCAGCAGCTACTACGTCGAGGACTCTTCCTACGAGCAGTACTTC
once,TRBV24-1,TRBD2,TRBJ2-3,CATSDLPSAGSTDTQYF,TGTGCCACCAGTGACCTACCCTCAGCGGGAAGCACAGATACGCAGTATTTT
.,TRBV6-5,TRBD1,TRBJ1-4,CASSRGQATNEKLFF,TGTGCCAGCAGCCGCGGACAGGCAACTAATGAAAAACTGTTTTTT
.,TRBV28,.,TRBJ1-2,CASSLPGGIYGYTF,TGTGCCAGCAGTTTACCTGGGGGGATCTATGGCTACACCTTC
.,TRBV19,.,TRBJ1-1,CASSILGGGTEAFF,TGTGCCAGTAGTATTTTGGGGGGTGGAACTGAAGCTTTCTTT
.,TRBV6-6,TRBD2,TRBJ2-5,CASSPRAAGGGAQYF,TGTGCCAGCAGTCCCCGCGCAGCGGGGGGTGGGGCCCAGTACTTC
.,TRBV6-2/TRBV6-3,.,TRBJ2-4,CASSYPVSEAKNIQYF,TGTGCCAGCAGTTACCCGGTCTCCGAGGCCAAAAACATTCAGTACTTC
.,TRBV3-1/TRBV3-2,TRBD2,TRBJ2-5,CATMTSGGQETQYF,TGTGCCACCATGACTAGCGGGGGCCAAGAGACCCAGTACTTC
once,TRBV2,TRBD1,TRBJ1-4,CASSIGTGGIPTNEKLFF,TGTGCCAGCAGTATTGGGACAGGGGGAATCCCAACTAATGAAAAACTGTTTTTT
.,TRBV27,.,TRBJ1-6,CASSLFGAAGEWTRSPLHF,TGTGCCAGCAGTTTATTCGGAGCGGCGGGGGAGTGGACGCGCTCACCCCTCCACTTT
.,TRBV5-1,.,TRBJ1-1,CASTRVGGRTEAFF,TGCGCCAGCACCCGGGTGGGGGGTCGAACTGAAGCTTTCTTT
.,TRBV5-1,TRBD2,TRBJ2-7,CASSFYSGSSSYEQYF,TGCGCCAGCAGCTTTTATAGCGGGTCGAGCTCCTACGAGCAGTACTTC
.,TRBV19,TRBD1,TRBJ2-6,CASSIRGQSLSGANVLTF,TGTGCCAGTAGTATTAGGGGACAGTCTCTCTCTGGGGCCAACGTCCTGACTTTC
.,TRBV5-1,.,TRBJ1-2,CASSLLRDPNYGYTF,TGCGCCAGCAGCTTGTTGCGGGACCCTAACTATGGCTACACCTTC
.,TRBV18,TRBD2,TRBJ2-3,CASSPKAGGPSDTQYF,TGTGCCAGCTCACCTAAAGCGGGAGGGCCATCAGATACGCAGTATTTT
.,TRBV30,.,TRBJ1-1,CAWSPREDEAFF,TGTGCCTGGAGTCCGCGAGAAGATGAAGCTTTCTTT
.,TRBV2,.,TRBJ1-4,CASFESQKLFF,TGTGCCAGCTTCGAGTCCCAAAAACTGTTTTTT
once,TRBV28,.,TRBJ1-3,CASSFNPAGMSSGNTIYF,TGTGCCAGCAGCTTTAACCCGGCCGGCATGAGCTCTGGAAACACCATATATTTT
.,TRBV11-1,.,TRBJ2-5,CASSPMITGRETQYF,TGTGCCAGCAGCCCGATGATTACAGGTAGAGAGACCCAGTACTTC
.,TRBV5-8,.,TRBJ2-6,CASSPTGFSGANVLTF,TGTGCCAGCAGCCCTACGGGGTTCTCTGGGGCCAACGTCCTGACTTTC
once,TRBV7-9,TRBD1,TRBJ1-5,CASSSGQLNQPQHF,TGTGCCAGCAGCTCGGGACAGTTGAATCAGCCCCAGCATTTT
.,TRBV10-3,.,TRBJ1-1,CAISENQGNTEAFF,TGTGCCATCAGTGAGAATCAGGGGAACACTGAAGCTTTCTTT
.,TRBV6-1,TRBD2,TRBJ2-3,CASSELAGTSTDTQYF,TGTGCCAGCAGTGAACTAGCGGGAACTAGCACAGATACGCAGTATTTT
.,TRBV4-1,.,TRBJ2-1,CASTGAYNEQFF,TGCGCCAGCACAGGGGCCTACAATGAGCAGTTCTTC
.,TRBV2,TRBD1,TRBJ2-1,CASTLTGGTYNEQFF,TGTGCCAGCACTTTGACAGGGGGCACCTACAATGAGCAGTTCTTC
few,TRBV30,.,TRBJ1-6,CAWSVPPGRFNSPLHF,TGTGCCTGGAGTGTACCGCCAGGGCGCTTTAATTCACCCCTCCACTTT